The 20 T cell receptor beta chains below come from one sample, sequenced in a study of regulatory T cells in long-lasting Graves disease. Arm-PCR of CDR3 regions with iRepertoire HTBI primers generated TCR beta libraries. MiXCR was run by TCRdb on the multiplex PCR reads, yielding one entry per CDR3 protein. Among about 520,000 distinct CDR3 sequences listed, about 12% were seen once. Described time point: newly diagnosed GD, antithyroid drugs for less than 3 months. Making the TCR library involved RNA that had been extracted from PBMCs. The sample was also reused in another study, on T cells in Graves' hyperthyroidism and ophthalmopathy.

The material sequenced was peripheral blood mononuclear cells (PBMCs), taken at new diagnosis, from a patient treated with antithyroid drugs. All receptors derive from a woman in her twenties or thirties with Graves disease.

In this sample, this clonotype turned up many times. The CDR3 region is CASSLGQGRYTEAFF. The CDR3 bases are TGTGCCAGCAGTCTAGGACAGGGCAGGTACACTGAAGCTTTCTTT. V and J are TRBV6-1 and TRBJ1-1; 8 bases are a match to TRBD1. Germline V CDR1 and CDR2: MNHNS, SASEGT. The junction had 8 bases not matched to a gene; V was cut back by 5 bases and J by 3 bases. The CDR3 runs 15 residues.

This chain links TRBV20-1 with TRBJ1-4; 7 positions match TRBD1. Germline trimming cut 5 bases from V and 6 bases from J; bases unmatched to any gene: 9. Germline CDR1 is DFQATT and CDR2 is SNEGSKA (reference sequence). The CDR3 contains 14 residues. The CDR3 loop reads CSAFRQGRDEKLFF. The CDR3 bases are TGCAGTGCTTTCAGACAGGGAAGAGATGAAAAACTGTTTTTT.

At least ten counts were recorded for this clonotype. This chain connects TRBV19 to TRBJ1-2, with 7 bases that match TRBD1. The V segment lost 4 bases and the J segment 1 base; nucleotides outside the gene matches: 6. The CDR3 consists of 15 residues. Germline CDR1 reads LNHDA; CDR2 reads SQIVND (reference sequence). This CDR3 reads CASSTPDRHNYGYTF. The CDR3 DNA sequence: TGTGCCAGTAGTACCCCGGACAGGCATAACTATGGCTACACCTTC. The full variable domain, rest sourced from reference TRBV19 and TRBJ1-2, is DGGITQSPKYLFRKEGQNVTLSCEQNLNHDAMYWYRQDPGQGLRLIYYSQIVNDFQKGDIAEGYSVSREKKESFPLTVTSAQKNPTAFYLCASSTPDRHNYGYTFGSGTRLTVV.

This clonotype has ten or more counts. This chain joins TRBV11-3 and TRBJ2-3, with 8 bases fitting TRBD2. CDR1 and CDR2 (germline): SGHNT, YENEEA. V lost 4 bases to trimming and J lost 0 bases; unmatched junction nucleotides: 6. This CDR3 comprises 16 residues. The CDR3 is CASSSDSGMSTDTQYF. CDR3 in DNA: TGTGCCAGCAGCTCGGATAGCGGGATGAGCACAGATACGCAGTATTTT.

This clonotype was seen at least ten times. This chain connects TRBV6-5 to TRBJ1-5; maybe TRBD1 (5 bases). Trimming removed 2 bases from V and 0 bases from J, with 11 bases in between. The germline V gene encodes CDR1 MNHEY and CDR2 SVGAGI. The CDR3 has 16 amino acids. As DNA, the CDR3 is TGTGCCAGCAGTTACCGAAGGGGTTATAGCAATCAGCCCCAGCATTTT. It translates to CASSYRRGYSNQPQHF.

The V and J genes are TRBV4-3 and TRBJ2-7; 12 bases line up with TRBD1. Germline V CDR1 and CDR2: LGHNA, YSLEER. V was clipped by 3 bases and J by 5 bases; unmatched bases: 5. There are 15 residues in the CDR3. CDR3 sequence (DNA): TGCGCCAGCAGCCATCCGGGACAGGGGGCCAACGAGCAGTACTTC. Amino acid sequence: CASSHPGQGANEQYF.

CDR3 bases: TGTGCCAGCAGACTAGTAACCGGGGAGCTGTTTTTT. Translating gives CASRLVTGELFF. The genes are TRBV12-3 or TRBV12-4 and TRBJ2-2, with D possibly TRBD2 on 5 matching bases. V lost 6 bases and J lost 5, with 7 bases in between. The CDR3 consists of 12 residues.

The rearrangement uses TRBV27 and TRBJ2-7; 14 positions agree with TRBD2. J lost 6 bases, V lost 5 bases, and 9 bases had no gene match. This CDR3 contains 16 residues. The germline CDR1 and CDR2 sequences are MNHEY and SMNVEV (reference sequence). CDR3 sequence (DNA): TGTGCCAGCAGTCTAACGGGACTAGCGGGAGTTGTCGAGCAGTACTTC. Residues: CASSLTGLAGVVEQYF.

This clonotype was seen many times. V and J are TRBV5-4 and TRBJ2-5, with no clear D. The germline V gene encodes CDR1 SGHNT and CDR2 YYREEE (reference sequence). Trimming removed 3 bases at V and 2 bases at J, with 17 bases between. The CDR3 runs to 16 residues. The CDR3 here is CASSSSYGMFQETQYF. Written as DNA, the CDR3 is TGTGCCAGCAGCTCGTCGTATGGGATGTTTCAAGAGACCCAGTACTTC.

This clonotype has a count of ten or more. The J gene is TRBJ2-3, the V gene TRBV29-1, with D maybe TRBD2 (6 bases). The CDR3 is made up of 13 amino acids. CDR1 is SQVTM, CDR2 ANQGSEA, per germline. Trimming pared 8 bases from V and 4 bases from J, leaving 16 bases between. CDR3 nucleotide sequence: TGCAGCATAAGGGCATCTAGCGCAGATACGCAGTATTTT. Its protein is CSIRASSADTQYF.

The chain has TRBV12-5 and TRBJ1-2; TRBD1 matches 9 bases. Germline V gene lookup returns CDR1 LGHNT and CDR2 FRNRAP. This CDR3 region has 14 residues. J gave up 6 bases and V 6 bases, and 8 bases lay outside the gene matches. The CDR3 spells CASGSGQGRDGYTF. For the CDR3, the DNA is TGTGCTAGTGGATCCGGACAGGGGAGGGATGGCTACACCTTC.

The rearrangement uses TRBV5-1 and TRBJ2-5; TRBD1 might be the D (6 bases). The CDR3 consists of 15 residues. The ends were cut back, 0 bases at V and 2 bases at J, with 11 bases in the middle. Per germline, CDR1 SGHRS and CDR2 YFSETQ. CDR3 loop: CASSLGFGQQETQYF. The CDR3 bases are TGCGCCAGCAGCTTGGGTTTCGGACAGCAAGAGACCCAGTACTTC.

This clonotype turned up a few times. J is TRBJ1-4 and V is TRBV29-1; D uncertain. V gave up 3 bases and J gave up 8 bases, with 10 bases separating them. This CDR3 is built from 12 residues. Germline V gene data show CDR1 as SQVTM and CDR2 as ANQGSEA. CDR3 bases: TGCAGCGTTGAGAGAGGTGGGGAAAAACTGTTTTTT. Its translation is CSVERGGEKLFF.

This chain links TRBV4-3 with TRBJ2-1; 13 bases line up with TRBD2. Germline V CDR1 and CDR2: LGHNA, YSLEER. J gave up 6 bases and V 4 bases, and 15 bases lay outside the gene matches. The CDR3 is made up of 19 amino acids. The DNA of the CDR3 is TGCGCCAGCAGCCCCGTAACTAGCGGGAGGGCCGTATCACCCAATGAGCAGTTCTTC. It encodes CASSPVTSGRAVSPNEQFF.

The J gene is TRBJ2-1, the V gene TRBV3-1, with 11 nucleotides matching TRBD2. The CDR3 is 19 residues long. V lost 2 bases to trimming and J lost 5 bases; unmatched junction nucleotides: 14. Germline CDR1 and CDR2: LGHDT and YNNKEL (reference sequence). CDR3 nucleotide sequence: TGTGCCAGCAGCCAATATTGGGGGACACTAGCGGGAGAGAACAATGAGCAGTTCTTC. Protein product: CASSQYWGTLAGENNEQFF.

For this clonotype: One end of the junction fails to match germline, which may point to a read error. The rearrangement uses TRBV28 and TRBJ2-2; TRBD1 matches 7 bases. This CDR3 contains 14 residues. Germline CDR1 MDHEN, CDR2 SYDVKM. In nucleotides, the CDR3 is TGTGCCAACAGTTTCACAGGGGCCACCGGGGAGCTGTTTTTT. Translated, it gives CANSFTGATGELFF.

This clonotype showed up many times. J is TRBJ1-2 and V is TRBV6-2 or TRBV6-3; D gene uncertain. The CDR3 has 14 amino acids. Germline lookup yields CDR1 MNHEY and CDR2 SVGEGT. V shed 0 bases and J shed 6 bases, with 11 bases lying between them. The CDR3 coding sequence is TGTGCCAGCAGTTACTCGACGTGGAGGGATGGCTACACCTTC. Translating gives CASSYSTWRDGYTF.

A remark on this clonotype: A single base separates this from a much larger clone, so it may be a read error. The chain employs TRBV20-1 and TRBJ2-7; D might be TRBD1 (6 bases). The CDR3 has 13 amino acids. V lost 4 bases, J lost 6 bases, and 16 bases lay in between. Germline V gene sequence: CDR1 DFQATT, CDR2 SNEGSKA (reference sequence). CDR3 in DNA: TGCAGTGCTATACCGGGGACACTCGCCGAGCAGTACTTC. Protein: CSAIPGTLAEQYF.

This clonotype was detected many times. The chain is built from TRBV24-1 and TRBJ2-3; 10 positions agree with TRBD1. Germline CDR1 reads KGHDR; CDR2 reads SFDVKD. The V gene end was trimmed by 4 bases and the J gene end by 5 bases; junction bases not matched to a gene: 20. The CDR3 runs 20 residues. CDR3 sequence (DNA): TGTGCCACCAGTGACCGATCAGGCCGGGACAGGGGACGGGAGGGAGATACGCAGTATTTT. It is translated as CATSDRSGRDRGREGDTQYF.

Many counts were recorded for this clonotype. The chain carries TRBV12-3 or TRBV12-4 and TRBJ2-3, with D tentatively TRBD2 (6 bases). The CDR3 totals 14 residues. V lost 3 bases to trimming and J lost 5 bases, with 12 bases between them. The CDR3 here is CASSFPDGGDTQYF. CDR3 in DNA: TGTGCCAGCAGTTTCCCCGACGGGGGAGATACGCAGTATTTT.